This T cell receptor beta chain stems from a study of OX40 agonist ivuxolimab in advanced cancers. Notes on the research overall: Ivuxolimab was an agonistic, fully human IgG2 monoclonal antibody directed against OX40 (CD134), a costimulatory receptor. Intravenous ivuxolimab was administered to patients every 2 weeks at six dose levels: 0.01, 0.1, 0.3, 1.5, 3 and 10 mg/kg. Of the approximately 53 patients in dose escalation, some 20 had hepatocellular carcinoma, some 15 had melanoma, 9 had renal cell carcinoma and 9 had head and neck cancer. In the dose-escalation cohort, approximately 82% of patients were male, and the mean age was roughly 60 years, with a range of 23 to 79. Patients were allowed to have had prior anti-PD-1, anti-PD-L1 or anti-CTLA-4 therapy, and more than 35% of the dose-escalation patients had been treated with checkpoint inhibitors. Three dose-escalation patients achieved partial responses, one with hepatocellular carcinoma and two with cutaneous melanoma. Peripheral TCRbeta sequencing aimed to test whether ivuxolimab altered TCR sequence diversity and caused clonal T-cell expansion. The paper reports the monotherapy dose-escalation portion (N of about 51 patients) of the phase I ivuxolimab trial.

Genomic DNA was isolated from the sorted cells so that the TCRbeta CDR3 region could be sequenced. The immunoSEQ Assay was used for sequencing of TCRbeta CDR3 regions. TCRdb took over this immuneACCESS table, retaining in-frame rearrangements with V and J assigned. Such tables are incomplete; in checked studies, under half of the missing clones stem from an unresolved V gene, and the remainder is unexplained. The sample profile shows over 80,000 clones; less than 90% of them were found once. The ten largest clones represent over 4.5% of the sample. Study-level results and caveats: The antigen specificity of the peripheral T cells that underwent clonal expansion was not determined. Low levels of normalized T-cell clonal expansion were also seen in some patients who did not respond. On average, CD8+ T cells showed more expanded clones than CD4+ T cells after ivuxolimab. At doses of 0.1 to 3.0 mg/kg, clonal expansion of both CD4+ and CD8+ blood T cells was observed from baseline to week 6. Partial responders in the 0.1-3.0 mg/kg groups had among the lowest normalized peripheral clonal expansion, especially among CD8+ T cells.

This clone appeared a single time. The antigen this receptor binds is unknown. No much larger clone is present one base from it, and per-base qualities are unavailable. The trial excluded patients who had a history of autoimmune disease or who were on systemic immunosuppression. Peripheral blood for TCR sequencing was drawn from every dose cohort at baseline, at cycle 4 day 1 and at cycle 7 day 1. Samples were obtained from an open-label, multicenter, first-in-human phase I dose-escalation trial of ivuxolimab. Adults with locally advanced or metastatic head and neck squamous cell, hepatocellular, melanoma or renal cell carcinoma were enrolled in the trial. Before TCR sequencing, CD4+ T cells and CD8+ T cells from peripheral blood were sorted into separate populations. The sequence was obtained from an adult with an advanced solid tumor such as melanoma, head and neck, liver or kidney cancer. Sequencing used CD4+ or CD8+ T cells sorted from blood, obtained in a trial of the OX40 agonist ivuxolimab.

The CDR3 here reads CASSLDGPGALDTQYF. The DNA sequence is TGTGCCAGCAGCTTAGACGGCCCAGGGGCTTTAGATACGCAGTATTTT. Rearrangement joined TRBV11-2 to TRBJ2-3; 6 matching bases give a weak D call of TRBD1. Counted from cysteine to phenylalanine, this CDR3 has 16 amino acids. Only the CDR3 DNA stays, 48 bases, in frame from base 1. Taken from the germline V gene, the CDR1 and CDR2 loops are SGHAT and FQNNGV. V is pared back by 0 bases and J by 5 bases, with 15 bases lying between the germline termini.